The 3 T cell receptor beta chains below all came from one sample that was sequenced in a study of T cells after yellow fever vaccination. TCRdb independently ran MiXCR on the 5' RACE reads; one entry per CDR3 protein. Found here are more than 250,000 distinct CDR3 sequences, approximately 7% of them singletons; the top ten hold roughly a sixth. The sample here was PBMCs, taken roughly 47 days after the first yellow fever vaccination. The receptors were gathered from a man aged 18 to 30 who received the YFV17D yellow fever vaccine.

This clonotype has a handful of counts. CDR3 bases: TGTGCCAGCAGTCCTGACCTAATATCGAACACCGGGGAGCTGTTTTTT. It specifies CASSPDLISNTGELFF. V usage is TRBV6-1 and J usage is TRBJ2-2, with unresolved D. CDR1 is MNHNS and CDR2 is SASEGT in the germline V gene. CDR3 length equals 16 residues. Deletions cut 5 bases from V and 0 bases from J, with 13 bases between.

This clonotype has a handful of counts. The chain uses TRBV7-9 and TRBJ2-5, with 7 bases matching TRBD2. The CDR3 length is 17 residues. Germline V gene sequence: CDR1 SEHNR, CDR2 FQNEAQ (reference sequence). The trim removed 3 bases at V and 4 bases at J, leaving 14 bases unmatched. In nucleotides, the CDR3 is TGTGCCAGCAGCTTTCCGGCTTGGGAGGGGATTGTAGAGACCCAGTACTTC. Translating gives CASSFPAWEGIVETQYF.

This clonotype was picked up a small number of times. The chain uses TRBV6-5 and TRBJ1-6; D is uncertain. V was trimmed by 2 bases and J by 0 bases, leaving 14 bases between them. The CDR3 covers 18 residues. The germline V gene encodes CDR1 MNHEY and CDR2 SVGAGI. CDR3 sequence reads: CASSYGKGWGSYNSPLHF. The CDR3 nucleotides read TGTGCCAGCAGTTACGGTAAAGGATGGGGCTCCTATAATTCACCCCTCCACTTT.